The following is a T cell receptor (beta chain) sequence with its context. Its antigen specificity is not known. There are no base qualities to consult, and no much larger clone falls within one base. This specimen comes from a study of regulatory T cells in long-lasting Graves disease (dated by TCRdb to the early 2020s). Regarding the complete study: Antithyroid drugs had been taken for less than 3 months by newly diagnosed Graves' disease patients. A total of about 33 samples underwent TCR sequencing: about 13 from persistent and about 20 from newly diagnosed Graves' disease patients. The study took place in China and was registered as a clinical trial. Persistent Graves' disease patients were compared with newly diagnosed Graves' disease patients by peripheral blood TCR sequencing and RNA sequencing. What the authors observed across the whole study: The authors noted that the small sample size was a limitation that may lower accuracy. More public clonotypes were shared among persistent patients (more than 2,500) than among newly diagnosed patients (966). Sequencing and analysis were restricted to the TCR beta chain. Persistent Graves' disease patients showed lower TCR Shannon entropy and fewer highly expanded clones than newly diagnosed patients, suggesting clonal expansion. Because the primary lesion, thyroid tissue, could not be accessed, the study looked at peripheral blood alone. TRBV28, TRBJ1-2 and TRBJ2-5 were preferentially used in persistent disease, while TRBV20-1 and TRBJ2-1 were favored in newly diagnosed disease.

The CDR3 contains 16 residues, cysteine and phenylalanine counted. Only the CDR3 region is kept as DNA, spanning 48 bases read in frame from base 1. The germline V end is reduced by 5 bases and the J end by 7 bases; junction bases left unmatched: 12. CDR1 is given as SGHRS and CDR2 as YFSETQ, both from the germline V gene. Read against the paper, the sample's time point label means: newly diagnosed GD, antithyroid drugs for less than 3 months. For both TCR sequencing and RNA sequencing, RNA was extracted from PBMCs in TRIzol. Graves' disease was diagnosed according to American Thyroid Association guidelines. Patients for the study were recruited at an endocrinology department in Xi'an, China. Each patient gave around 9.2 milliliters of peripheral blood, collected in an EDTA anticoagulant tube. Ficoll Paque Plus density gradient separation was used to isolate PBMCs, and no additional T cell sorting was done. RNA quality was checked with an Agilent 2100 Bioanalyzer and agarose gel, and concentration with a NanoDrop 2000.

The library was prepared using multiplex PCR. Sequencer: Illumina HiSeq 4000. CDR3 regions were amplified by Arm-PCR with iRepertoire HTBI primers to construct TCR beta libraries. Before sequencing, the PCR products underwent gel purification. The authors' pipeline ran thus. Across samples, around 62 TRBV and 14 TRBJ segments were identified and used for gene usage analysis of CDR3 amino acid clonotypes. Filtered high-quality paired reads were merged into contigs using COPE and FqMerger. BLAST was used to align contigs to IMGT TRBV, TRBD and TRBJ reference genes, and CDR3 was defined according to IMGT. Highly expanded clones were defined as clonotypes with a frequency above 0.1%. Repertoire diversity was measured by Shannon entropy, and V-J evenness by the Gini coefficient. A clonotype found in more than one individual was treated as public. TCRdb redid the processing of the public reads, applying fastp at Q25 and MiXCR, and retained in-frame beta chains. Entries are consolidated by CDR3 protein sequence, retaining the most common genes and DNA. The V and J calls follow TCRdb's processing rather than the paper's. This sample is represented by about 470,000 distinct CDR3 sequences; around 15% of them were singletons. Together, the top ten hold less than 15% of the sample.

This sample also appeared in a second study, on T cells in Graves' hyperthyroidism and ophthalmopathy. That second publication adds: A patient counted as having stable Graves' hyperthyroidism if no progression to ophthalmopathy occurred over 18 months of follow-up. Hyperthyroidism patients were newly diagnosed, had a disease duration of under 2 months, and were aged 18 to 65 years. The study excluded patients with uncontrolled infections, other autoimmune diseases, pregnancy or lactation. Clinical symptoms, serum thyroxine and TRAb, thyroid ultrasound, and orbital computed tomography formed the basis for the diagnoses. The first round of RT-PCR for the TCR CDR3 was performed with the HTBI primer set and the Qiagen OneStep RT-PCR kit. Most expanded thyroid clonotypes (frequency above 0.001) were also detected in blood, suggesting blood repertoires may reflect thyroid immune responses. A 13 V-J signature model separated ophthalmopathy from stable hyperthyroidism, with around 91% sensitivity and just under 84% specificity in cross-validation and 80%/75% in testing. In validation, progression to ophthalmopathy was predicted by the model with 70% to 71% sensitivity and 72% to 85% specificity, a median of roughly 6.4 months before onset. TCR V-J signatures able to tell the groups apart were searched for in a discovery cohort of 90 to 100 patients, of whom about 40 had Graves' ophthalmopathy and 55 to 65 had stable Graves' hyperthyroidism. An independent validation cohort of under 20 hyperthyroidism patients and 17 patients who later progressed to ophthalmopathy tested prospective prediction of ophthalmopathy. The approximately 100 discovery patients were divided at random into training and test sets in a 7:3 ratio. In roughly six Graves' hyperthyroidism patients, the study also compared T-cell repertoires from thyroid tissue with T-cell repertoires from blood. Following sampling, methimazole starting at 30 mg daily was given to hyperthyroidism patients, and high-dose intravenous methylprednisolone was given to ophthalmopathy patients. Libraries were constructed in a second round of multiplex PCR, after which size selection and purification were performed. Paired-end sequencing of the libraries was performed with 100 bp reads on an Illumina HiSeq2000. SOAPnuke was used to process the raw data, throwing out any read that contained adapters or uncalled bases, had a mean Phred below 15, or lacked an exact constant-primer or identifier match. High-quality paired reads were merged using COPE v1.2.5, and each unique nucleotide sequence was defined as a clonotype. MiTCR v1.1 was used to align the clonotypes against IMGT TRBV, TRBD and TRBJ reference segments. Only V-J combinations with frequency above 0.0001, covering 98% to 99.2% of repertoires, were analysed. A TCS score was defined as the ratio between F50 (clonal expansion) and ExV (chaos), using BLOSUM62-based TCRdist between CDR3 peptides within each V-J. Welch's t-statistics and random forest reduced 450 to 600 V-J features to 13, which were used in a naive Bayes classifier (R e1071). Sample size was not statistically predetermined, and investigators were not blinded to group allocation. According to the paper, TCR Vbeta CDR3 sequencing was carried out on roughly 130 peripheral blood samples, which came from more than 40 ophthalmopathy, roughly 75 hyperthyroidism and some 17 progressor patients.

Specimen: peripheral blood mononuclear cells (PBMCs), collected at new diagnosis, from a patient treated with antithyroid drugs. The chain couples TRBV5-1 to TRBJ2-2; TRBD2 fits 9 bases in the junction. This receptor was identified in a middle-aged man with Graves disease. Donor details come from another sample of the same person, matched by shared clones. The CDR3 protein sequence reads: CASSGKLAGPRGELFF. The bases are TGCGCCAGCAGTGGAAAACTAGCGGGCCCCCGCGGGGAGCTGTTTTTT.